This entry lists 15 T cell receptor beta chains sequenced from one sample in a study of cytomegalovirus exposure and HLA in healthy donors. Assay: immunoSEQ multiplex PCR; the TCRdb copy retains only in-frame clones and omits some. The profile shows about 360,000 clones, just over 85% of them singletons. The sample taken for sequencing was PBMCs. Receptors were obtained from a woman between 18 and 29 years old in good health and CMV-seronegative.

As DNA, the CDR3 is TGTGCCAGCAGCGGGCTATGGACGGAGGCTGGGGCCAACGTCCTGACTTTC. Translated, it gives CASSGLWTEAGANVLTF. The rearrangement links TRBV9 to TRBJ2-6, with a tentative D call TRBD2 (5 bases). This CDR3 comprises 17 residues. Looked up from germline, CDR1 is SGDLS and CDR2 is YYNGEE. With 3 bases removed from V and 2 bases from J, the gap between germline ends came to 15 bases. Together with reference TRBV9 and TRBJ2-6, the CDR3 gives the full variable domain: DSGVTQTPKHLITATGQRVTLRCSPRSGDLSVYWYQQSLDQGLQFLIQYYNGEERAKGNILERFSAQQFPDLHSELNLSSLELGDSALYFCASSGLWTEAGANVLTFGAGSRLTVL.

This rearrangement joins TRBV4-1 to TRBJ1-2; the D is unclear. Germline V gene sequence: CDR1 MGHRA, CDR2 YSYEKL. V lost 0 bases, J lost 4 bases, and 12 bases lay in between. CDR3 length: 15 amino acids. CDR3 residues: CASSQDSRGGYGYTF. CDR3 bases: TGCGCCAGCAGCCAAGATTCTCGGGGAGGCTATGGCTACACCTTC.

The V and J genes are TRBV4-2 and TRBJ1-1; D gene ambiguous. The V end lost 1 base, the J end lost 11 bases, and 5 bases lay between the germline ends. The CDR3 loop spans 10 amino acids. Germline assignment: CDR1 LGHNA and CDR2 YNFKEQ. CDR3 DNA sequence: TGTGCCAGCAGCCAAGTCGAGGCTTTCTTT. This sequence encodes CASSQVEAFF.

This rearrangement joins TRBV7-6 to TRBJ2-3; 14 bases are shared with TRBD2. This CDR3 is built from 16 residues. The germline CDR1 and CDR2 sequences are SGHVS and FNYEAQ. Trimming removed 5 bases from V and 3 bases from J; junction bases left unmatched: 4. CDR3 in amino acids: CASSVGTSGRTDTQYF. CDR3 nucleotide sequence: TGTGCCAGCAGCGTCGGGACTAGCGGGAGAACAGATACGCAGTATTTT.

The chain is built from TRBV27 and TRBJ1-2; D is undetermined. Looked up from germline, CDR1 is MNHEY and CDR2 is SMNVEV (reference sequence). V gave up 0 bases and J gave up 3 bases, with 11 bases separating them. This CDR3 comprises 15 residues. The CDR3 spells CASSLSPQDYYGYTF. The CDR3 bases are TGTGCCAGCAGTTTATCACCCCAGGACTACTATGGCTACACCTTC.

In its sample, this clone was seen a few times. The rearrangement links TRBV30 to TRBJ1-2, with D maybe TRBD1 (5 bases). Deletions cut 5 bases from V and 3 bases from J, with 7 bases between. Germline lookup yields CDR1 GTSNPN and CDR2 SVGIG (reference sequence). The CDR3 consists of 11 residues. CDR3 DNA: TGTGCCTGGGACAGCGACTATGGCTACACCTTC. This translates into CAWDSDYGYTF.

V is TRBV15 and J is TRBJ1-5, with no clear D. Per the germline V gene, CDR1 is LNHNV and CDR2 is YYDKDF (reference sequence). Trimming took 6 bases from V and 6 from J, leaving 15 bases between them. The CDR3 totals 14 residues. The CDR3 DNA sequence: TGTGCCACCAGAGATCAAATGTGGAGTCAGCCCCAGCATTTT. The encoded protein is CATRDQMWSQPQHF.

Concerning this clone: One junction end does not reproduce the germline sequence, and a read error may be involved. V usage is TRBV6-1 and J usage is TRBJ1-4; 8 bases align to TRBD1. Germline CDR1 and CDR2: MNHNS and SASEGT. This CDR3 has 15 amino acids. The CDR3 bases are TGTGCCAGCTGTGACAGGGGCTGGGCTAATGAAAAACTGTTTTTT. Translating gives CASCDRGWANEKLFF.

The J gene is TRBJ2-1, the V gene TRBV7-9; TRBD1 aligns across 12 bases. V lost 2 bases and J lost 5; bases outside the gene matches: 13. CDR3 length: 19 amino acids. Germline values: CDR1 SEHNR, CDR2 FQNEAQ (reference sequence). CDR3 region: CASSLIAGWGQGADNEQFF. DNA of the CDR3: TGTGCCAGCAGCTTAATTGCAGGATGGGGACAGGGGGCGGACAATGAGCAGTTCTTC. Based on the CDR3 plus reference TRBV7-9 and TRBJ2-1, the full variable domain is DTGVSQNPRHKITKRGQNVTFRCDPISEHNRLYWYRQTLGQGPEFLTYFQNEAQLEKSRLLSDRFSAERPKGSFSTLEIQRTEQGDSAMYLCASSLIAGWGQGADNEQFFGPGTRLTVL.

The J gene is TRBJ2-1, the V gene TRBV28; D possibly corresponds to TRBD1 (6 bases). This CDR3 is built from 14 residues. The germline V gene has CDR1 MDHEN and CDR2 SYDVKM. V lost 7 bases, J lost 9 bases, and 19 bases lay in between. CDR3 in DNA: TGTGCCAGCACCTTGGGTCGCAGGGGCCCTGAGCAGTTCTTC. Residues: CASTLGRRGPEQFF.

On this clone: Other DNA sequences in this specimen translate into the identical CDR3. For the CDR3, the DNA is TGTGCCAGCAGTGTTGGACAGGGCTCCTACGAGCAGTACTTC. This gives the protein CASSVGQGSYEQYF. The chain joins TRBV25-1 to TRBJ2-7; TRBD1 matches at 8 bases. The length of the CDR3 is 14 residues. CDR1 is MGHDK and CDR2 is SYGVNS in the germline V gene. V gave up 4 bases and J gave up 0 bases; unmatched junction bases: 2.

In this sample, this clone turned up once. The V gene is TRBV27, the J gene TRBJ2-7; a weak D match, TRBD1 (6 bases). The CDR3 has 13 amino acids. V was shortened by 4 bases and J by 2 bases, with 9 bases between the two germline ends. Looked up from germline, CDR1 is MNHEY and CDR2 is SMNVEV (reference sequence). CDR3 nucleotide sequence: TGTGCCAGCAGTTCGGGACACCCCTACGAGCAGTACTTC. It yields the protein CASSSGHPYEQYF.

For the CDR3, the DNA is TGTGCCACCTCGAAAGGAGGGCACCCAGATACGCAGTATTTT. It specifies CATSKGGHPDTQYF. The chain carries TRBV11-2 and TRBJ2-3, with D maybe TRBD2 (6 bases). Trimming took off 10 bases at V and 4 bases at J, with 18 bases between the two ends. The V gene's germline CDR1 is SGHAT and CDR2 FQNNGV. The CDR3 sequence is 14 residues long. The complete variable domain, with remaining parts taken from reference TRBV11-2 and TRBJ2-3, reads EAGVAQSPRYKIIEKRQSVAFWCNPISGHATLYWYQQILGQGPKLLIQFQNNGVVDDSQLPKDRFSAERLKGVDSTLKIQPAKLEDSAVYLCATSKGGHPDTQYFGPGTRLTVL.

This clone was counted once. J is TRBJ2-1 and V is TRBV27; weak D call: TRBD1 (5 bases). V gave up 2 bases and J gave up 0 bases, with 11 bases separating them. The germline V gene has CDR1 MNHEY and CDR2 SMNVEV (reference sequence). The CDR3 is made up of 16 amino acids. Here the CDR3 reads CASSLVGPSSYNEQFF. CDR3 sequence (DNA): TGTGCCAGCAGTTTAGTGGGGCCGAGCTCCTACAATGAGCAGTTCTTC.

This rearrangement joins TRBV7-9 to TRBJ2-5; D is ambiguous. Trimming shortened V by 3 bases and J by 9 bases, and 11 bases separated the two germline ends. This CDR3 comprises 12 residues. Per the germline V gene, CDR1 is SEHNR and CDR2 is FQNEAQ (reference sequence). CDR3 nucleotides: TGTGCCAGCAGCTTGGCGACTGGGTCCCAGTACTTC. Residues: CASSLATGSQYF.